Listed here is a single T cell receptor (beta chain). Its antigen is not identified. Trimming cost V 5 bases and J 4 bases; bases outside gene matches: 11. CDR1 is SGHTA, CDR2 FQGNSA, per germline. The CDR3 contains 17 residues. Then a second PCR, running about 6 to 11 cycles, was carried out with a sample-barcoded 5' primer and a J-beta primer mix. TCRdb itself ran the 5' RACE reads through MiXCR, one entry per CDR3 protein. The repertoire holds roughly 900,000 distinct CDR3 sequences, with around 26% as singletons. This entry is derived from a study of blood T cells in healthy people across ages. Study-level results: Whereas aged donors had fewer naive CD4+ cells, long-lived donors had more of them and higher diversity.

The authors drew about 10 milliliters of peripheral blood from each donor. Isolating PBMCs gave at least 6 million of these cells per sample. The sequence derives from a woman older than 75 in good health. The gene calls are TRBV7-2 and TRBJ2-5; the match to TRBD2 covers 12 bases. Material: blood. This CDR3 reads CASSLGVLAGGLETQYF. The CDR3 DNA follows: TGTGCCAGCAGCCTTGGGGTGCTAGCGGGGGGGCTAGAGACCCAGTACTTC.